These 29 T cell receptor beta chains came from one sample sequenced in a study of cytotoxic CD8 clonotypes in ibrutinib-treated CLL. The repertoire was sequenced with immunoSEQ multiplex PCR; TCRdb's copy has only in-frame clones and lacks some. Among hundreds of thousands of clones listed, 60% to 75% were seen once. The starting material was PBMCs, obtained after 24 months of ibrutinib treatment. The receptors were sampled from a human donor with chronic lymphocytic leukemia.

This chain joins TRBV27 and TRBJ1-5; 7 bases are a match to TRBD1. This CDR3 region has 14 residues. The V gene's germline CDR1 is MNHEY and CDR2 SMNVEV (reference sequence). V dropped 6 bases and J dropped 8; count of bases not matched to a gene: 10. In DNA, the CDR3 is TGTGCCAGCAGCCCCGGGACAGCAAGAGAGCCCCAGCATTTT. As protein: CASSPGTAREPQHF.

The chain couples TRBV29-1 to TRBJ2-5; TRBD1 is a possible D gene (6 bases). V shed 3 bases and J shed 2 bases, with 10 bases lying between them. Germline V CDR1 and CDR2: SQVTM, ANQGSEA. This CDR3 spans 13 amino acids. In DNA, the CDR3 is TGCAGCGTTGATTCGACAGGACAAGAGACCCAGTACTTC. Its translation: CSVDSTGQETQYF.

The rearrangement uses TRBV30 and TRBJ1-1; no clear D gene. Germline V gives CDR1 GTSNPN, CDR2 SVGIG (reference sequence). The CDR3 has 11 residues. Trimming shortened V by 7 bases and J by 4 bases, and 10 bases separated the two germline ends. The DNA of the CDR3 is TGTGCCTTCGGGGATAGCACTGAAGCTTTCTTT. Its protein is CAFGDSTEAFF.

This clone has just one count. This CDR3 reads CASSLGALDGVHGYTF. DNA of the CDR3: TGCGCCAGCAGCTTGGGGGCGCTGGATGGGGTGCATGGCTACACCTTC. The chain carries TRBV5-1 and TRBJ1-2; D unresolved. Germline V gene lookup returns CDR1 SGHRS and CDR2 YFSETQ. CDR3 length: 16 amino acids. Trimming cost V 0 bases and J 6 bases, with 18 bases left between them. Drawing the rest from reference TRBV5-1 and TRBJ1-2, the complete variable domain is KAGVTQTPRYLIKTRGQQVTLSCSPISGHRSVSWYQQTPGQGLQFLFEYFSETQRNKGNFPGRFSGRQFSNSRSEMNVSTLELGDSALYLCASSLGALDGVHGYTFGSGTRLTVV.

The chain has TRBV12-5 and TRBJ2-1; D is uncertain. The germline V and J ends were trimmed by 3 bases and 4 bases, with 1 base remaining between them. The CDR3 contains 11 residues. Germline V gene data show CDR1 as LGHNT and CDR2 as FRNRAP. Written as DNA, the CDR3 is TGTGCTAGTGGTTTTTACAATGAGCAGTTCTTC. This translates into CASGFYNEQFF.

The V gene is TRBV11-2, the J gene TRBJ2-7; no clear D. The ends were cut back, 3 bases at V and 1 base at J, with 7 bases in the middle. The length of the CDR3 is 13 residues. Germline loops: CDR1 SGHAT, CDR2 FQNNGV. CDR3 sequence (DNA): TGTGCCAGCAGCTTCGGCCTATCCTACGAGCAGTACTTC. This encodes CASSFGLSYEQYF.

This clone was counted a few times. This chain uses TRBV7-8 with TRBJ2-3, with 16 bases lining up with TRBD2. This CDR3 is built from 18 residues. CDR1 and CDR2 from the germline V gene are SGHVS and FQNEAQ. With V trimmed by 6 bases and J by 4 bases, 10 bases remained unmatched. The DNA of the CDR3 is TGTGCCAGCAGGTCCGGGACTAGCGGGAGGGTCCCCCCAGATACGCAGTATTTT. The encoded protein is CASRSGTSGRVPPDTQYF.

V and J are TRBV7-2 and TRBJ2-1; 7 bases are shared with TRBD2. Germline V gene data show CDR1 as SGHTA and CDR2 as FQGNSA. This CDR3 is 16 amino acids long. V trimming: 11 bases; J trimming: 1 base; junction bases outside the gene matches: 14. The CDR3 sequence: CASLAVPPTSYNEQFF. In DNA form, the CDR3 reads TGTGCCTCCCTAGCGGTTCCCCCCACGTCCTACAATGAGCAGTTCTTC.

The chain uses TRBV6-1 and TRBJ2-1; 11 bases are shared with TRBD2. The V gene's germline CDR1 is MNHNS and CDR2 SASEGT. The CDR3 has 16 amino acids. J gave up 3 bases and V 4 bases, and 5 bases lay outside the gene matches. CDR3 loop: CASSAGTSGFYNEQFF. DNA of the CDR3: TGTGCCAGCAGTGCCGGGACTAGCGGATTCTACAATGAGCAGTTCTTC.

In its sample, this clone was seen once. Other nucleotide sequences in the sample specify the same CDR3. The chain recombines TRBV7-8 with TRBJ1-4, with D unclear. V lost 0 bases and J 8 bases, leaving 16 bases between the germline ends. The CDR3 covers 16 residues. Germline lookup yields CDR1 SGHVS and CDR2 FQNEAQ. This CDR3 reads CASSLASGTATEKLFF. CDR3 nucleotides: TGTGCCAGCAGCTTAGCGTCCGGAACGGCTACCGAAAAACTGTTTTTT.

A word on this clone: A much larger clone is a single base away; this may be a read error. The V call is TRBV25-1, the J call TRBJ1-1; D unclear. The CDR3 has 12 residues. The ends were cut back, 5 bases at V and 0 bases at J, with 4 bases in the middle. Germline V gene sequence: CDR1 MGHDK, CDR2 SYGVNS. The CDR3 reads CASSLMNTEAFF. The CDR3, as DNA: TGTGCCAGCAGTTTAATGAACACTGAAGCTTTCTTT.

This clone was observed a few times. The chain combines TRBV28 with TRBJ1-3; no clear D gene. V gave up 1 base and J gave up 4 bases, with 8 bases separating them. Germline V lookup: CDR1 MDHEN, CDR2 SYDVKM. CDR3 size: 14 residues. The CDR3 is CASSLFAGGNTIYF. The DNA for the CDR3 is TGTGCCAGCAGTTTATTTGCAGGAGGAAACACCATATATTTT. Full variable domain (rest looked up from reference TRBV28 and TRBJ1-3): DVKVTQSSRYLVKRTGEKVFLECVQDMDHENMFWYRQDPGLGLRLIYFSYDVKMKEKGDIPEGYSVSREKKERFSLILESASTNQTSMYLCASSLFAGGNTIYFGEGSWLTVV.

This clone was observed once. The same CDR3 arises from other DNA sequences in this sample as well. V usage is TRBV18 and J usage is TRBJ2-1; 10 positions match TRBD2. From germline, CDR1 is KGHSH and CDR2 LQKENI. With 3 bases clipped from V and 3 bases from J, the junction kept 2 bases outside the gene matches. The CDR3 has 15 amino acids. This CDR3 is CASSPLAGDYNEQFF. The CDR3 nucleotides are TGTGCCAGCTCACCTCTAGCGGGAGACTACAATGAGCAGTTCTTC.

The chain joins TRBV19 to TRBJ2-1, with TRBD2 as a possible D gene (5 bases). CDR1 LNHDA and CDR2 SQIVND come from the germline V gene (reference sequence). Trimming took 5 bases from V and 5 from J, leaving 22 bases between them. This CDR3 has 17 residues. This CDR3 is CASSPVLREFFNNEQFF. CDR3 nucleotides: TGTGCCAGTAGTCCAGTTTTGAGGGAGTTCTTTAACAATGAGCAGTTCTTC.

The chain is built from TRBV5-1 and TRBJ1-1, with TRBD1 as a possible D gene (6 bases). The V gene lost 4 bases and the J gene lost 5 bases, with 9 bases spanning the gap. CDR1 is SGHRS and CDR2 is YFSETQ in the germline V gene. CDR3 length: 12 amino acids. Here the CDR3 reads CASSKTGTEAFF. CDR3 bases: TGCGCCAGCAGCAAAACAGGGACTGAAGCTTTCTTT.

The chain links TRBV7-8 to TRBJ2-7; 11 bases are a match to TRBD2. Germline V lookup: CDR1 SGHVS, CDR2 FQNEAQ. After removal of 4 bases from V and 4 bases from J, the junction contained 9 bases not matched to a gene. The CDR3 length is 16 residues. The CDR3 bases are TGTGCCAGCAGCTGGAAACAGGGACTAGCGGTTTACGAGCAGTACTTC. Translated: CASSWKQGLAVYEQYF.

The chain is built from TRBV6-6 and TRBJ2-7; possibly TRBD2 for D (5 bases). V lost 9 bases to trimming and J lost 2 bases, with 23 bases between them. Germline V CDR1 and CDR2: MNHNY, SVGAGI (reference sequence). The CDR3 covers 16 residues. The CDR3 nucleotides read TGTGCCAGTGCGCGGGTGGGCCCCACGGGAACCTACGAGCAGTACTTC. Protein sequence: CASARVGPTGTYEQYF.

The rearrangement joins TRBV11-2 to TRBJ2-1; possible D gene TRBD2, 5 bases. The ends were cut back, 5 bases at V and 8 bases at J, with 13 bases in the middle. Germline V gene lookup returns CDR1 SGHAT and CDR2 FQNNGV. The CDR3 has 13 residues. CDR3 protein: CASSRSGSDEQFF. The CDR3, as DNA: TGTGCCAGCAGCCGATCGGGTAGCGATGAGCAGTTCTTC. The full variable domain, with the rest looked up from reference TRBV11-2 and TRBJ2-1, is EAGVAQSPRYKIIEKRQSVAFWCNPISGHATLYWYQQILGQGPKLLIQFQNNGVVDDSQLPKDRFSAERLKGVDSTLKIQPAKLEDSAVYLCASSRSGSDEQFFGPGTRLTVL.

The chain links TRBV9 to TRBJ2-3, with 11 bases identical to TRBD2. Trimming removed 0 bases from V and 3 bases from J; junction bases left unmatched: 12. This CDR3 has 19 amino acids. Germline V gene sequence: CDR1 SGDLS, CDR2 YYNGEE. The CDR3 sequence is CASSVERNSGRAWTDTQYF. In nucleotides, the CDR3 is TGTGCCAGCAGCGTAGAACGGAATAGCGGGAGGGCCTGGACAGATACGCAGTATTTT.

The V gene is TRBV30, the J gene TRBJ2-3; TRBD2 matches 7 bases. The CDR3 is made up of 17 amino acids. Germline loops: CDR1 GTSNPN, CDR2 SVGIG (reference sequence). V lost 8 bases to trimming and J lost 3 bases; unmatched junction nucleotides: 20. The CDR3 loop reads CAPHEWEGLIVTDTQYF. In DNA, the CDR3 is TGTGCCCCGCATGAGTGGGAGGGCCTAATAGTAACAGATACGCAGTATTTT.

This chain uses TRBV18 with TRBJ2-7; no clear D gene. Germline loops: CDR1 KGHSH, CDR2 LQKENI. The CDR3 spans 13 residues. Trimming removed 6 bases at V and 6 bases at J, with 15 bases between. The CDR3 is CASSPDQTGEQYF. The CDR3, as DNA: TGTGCCAGCTCCCCGGACCAAACGGGCGAGCAGTACTTC.

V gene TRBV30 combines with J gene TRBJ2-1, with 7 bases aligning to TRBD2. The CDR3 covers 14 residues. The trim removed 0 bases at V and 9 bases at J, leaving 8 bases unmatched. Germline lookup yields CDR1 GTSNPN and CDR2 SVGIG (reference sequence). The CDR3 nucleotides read TGTGCCTGGAGTGTACGGCTAGGGGAGGGTGAGCAGTTCTTC. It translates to CAWSVRLGEGEQFF.

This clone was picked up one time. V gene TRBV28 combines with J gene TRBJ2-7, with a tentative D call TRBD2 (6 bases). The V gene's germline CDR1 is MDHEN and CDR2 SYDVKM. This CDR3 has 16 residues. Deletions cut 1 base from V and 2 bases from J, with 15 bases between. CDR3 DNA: TGTGCCAGCAGTTTATTGGGAGGAGGGGCCACCTACGAGCAGTACTTC. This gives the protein CASSLLGGGATYEQYF.

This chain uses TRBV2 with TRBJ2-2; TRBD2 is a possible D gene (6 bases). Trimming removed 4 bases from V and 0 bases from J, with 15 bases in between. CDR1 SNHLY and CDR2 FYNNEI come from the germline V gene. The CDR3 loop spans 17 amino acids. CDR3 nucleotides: TGTGCCAGCAGTGTAGGACGGGGGTCTACGAACACCGGGGAGCTGTTTTTT. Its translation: CASSVGRGSTNTGELFF.

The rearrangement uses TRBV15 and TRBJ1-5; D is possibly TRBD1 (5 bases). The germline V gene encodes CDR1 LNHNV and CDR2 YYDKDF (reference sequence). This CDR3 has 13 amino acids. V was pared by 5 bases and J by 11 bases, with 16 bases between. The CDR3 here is CATSDRQTVAQHF. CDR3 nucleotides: TGTGCCACCAGCGATAGACAGACAGTGGCCCAGCATTTT.

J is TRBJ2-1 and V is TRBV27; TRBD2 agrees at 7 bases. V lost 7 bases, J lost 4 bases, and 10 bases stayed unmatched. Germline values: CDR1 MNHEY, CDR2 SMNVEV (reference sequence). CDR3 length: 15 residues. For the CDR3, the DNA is TGTGCCAGCACCCGGGCGCTAGCGGATTACAATGAGCAGTTCTTC. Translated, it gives CASTRALADYNEQFF.

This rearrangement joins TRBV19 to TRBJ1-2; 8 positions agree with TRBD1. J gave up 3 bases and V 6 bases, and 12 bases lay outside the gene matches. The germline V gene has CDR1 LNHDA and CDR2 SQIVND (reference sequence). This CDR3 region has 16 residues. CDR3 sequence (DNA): TGTGCCAGTAGCAAGTCGAATCAGGGGGCAGACTATGGCTACACCTTC. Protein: CASSKSNQGADYGYTF.

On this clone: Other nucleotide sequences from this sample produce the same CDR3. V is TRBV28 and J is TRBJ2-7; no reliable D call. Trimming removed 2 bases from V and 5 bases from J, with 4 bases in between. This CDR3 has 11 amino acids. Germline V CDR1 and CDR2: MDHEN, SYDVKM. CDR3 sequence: CASSLRDEQYF. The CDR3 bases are TGTGCCAGCAGTTTAAGGGACGAGCAGTACTTC. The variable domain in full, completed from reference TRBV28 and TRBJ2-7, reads DVKVTQSSRYLVKRTGEKVFLECVQDMDHENMFWYRQDPGLGLRLIYFSYDVKMKEKGDIPEGYSVSREKKERFSLILESASTNQTSMYLCASSLRDEQYFGPGTRLTVT.

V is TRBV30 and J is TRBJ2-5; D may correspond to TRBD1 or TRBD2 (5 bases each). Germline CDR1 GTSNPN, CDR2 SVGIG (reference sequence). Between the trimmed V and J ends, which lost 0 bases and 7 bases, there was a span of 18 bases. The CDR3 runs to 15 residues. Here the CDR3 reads CAWSVDPGGGPTQYF. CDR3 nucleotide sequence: TGTGCCTGGAGTGTCGATCCGGGTGGGGGTCCGACCCAGTACTTC.